These 9 T cell receptor beta chains were all obtained from the same sample, sequenced in a study of blood T cells in healthy people across ages. For the second PCR, which ran for 7 to 11 cycles, a sample-barcoded 5' primer and a J-beta primer mix were used. TCRdb passed the 5' RACE reads through MiXCR, listing each CDR3 protein once. The sample lists about 830,000 distinct CDR3 sequences, 58% occurring once. Sequencing was done on a sample of blood. The receptors come from a man aged 25 to 45 in good health.

The DNA of the CDR3 is TGTGCCAGCAGGTCGGGTTCGGCAAACATTCAGTACTTC. It is translated as CASRSGSANIQYF. This chain joins TRBV28 and TRBJ2-4; D gene ambiguous. This CDR3 comprises 13 residues. Germline CDR1 reads MDHEN; CDR2 reads SYDVKM. The V gene lost 6 bases and the J gene lost 6 bases, with 12 bases spanning the gap.

The rearrangement links TRBV29-1 to TRBJ1-2; D is perhaps TRBD1 (5 bases). CDR1 is SQVTM and CDR2 is ANQGSEA in the germline V gene. The V end was cut by 6 bases, the J end by 6 bases, with 14 bases between. The CDR3 loop spans 12 amino acids. DNA of the CDR3: TGCAGCGTAGATATACAGGAAAATGGCTACACCTTC. Protein product: CSVDIQENGYTF.

This sequence joins TRBV4-2 and TRBJ2-1; D is possibly TRBD1 or TRBD2 (6 bases each). The germline V gene encodes CDR1 LGHNA and CDR2 YNFKEQ. The CDR3 loop spans 14 amino acids. V dropped 1 base and J dropped 11 bases, with 15 bases sitting between them. The CDR3, as DNA: TGTGCCAGCAGCCAAGGGAGGGGGACGAATAAGCAGTTCTTC. Its protein product is CASSQGRGTNKQFF.

The rearrangement links TRBV21-1 to TRBJ1-2; the table's D call of TRBD1 was not tested on the DNA. TRBV21-1 is deemed a pseudogene. The CDR3 is 17 residues long. The CDR3 bases are TGTGCCAGCAGCAAAAGAAACAAAGTATCCGGGGAACCAAACTGCACCTTC. Translating it yields CASSKRNKVSGEPNCTF.

This clonotype came up once. One end of the junction is discordant with germline, which a read error may explain. In DNA, the CDR3 is TGTGCTAGCAGTGTTGAGGATGGCGAGCGGACAGGGGAAGTGAACGATGAGCAGTTCTTC. This encodes CASSVEDGERTGEVNDEQFF. V is TRBV2 and J is TRBJ2-1; 9 bases map to TRBD1. This CDR3 has 20 residues. Germline V gene sequence: CDR1 SNHLY, CDR2 FYNNEI.

This clonotype has a handful of counts. The chain links TRBV29-1 to TRBJ2-5; 9 nucleotides agree with TRBD2. Near its end, the DNA agrees better with TRBJ2-7, so the J call may be wrong. Germline CDR1 reads SQVTM; CDR2 reads ANQGSEA. CDR3 length equals 14 residues. CDR3 sequence: CSVEGAGGRYEQYF. The CDR3 DNA reads as TGCAGCGTTGAAGGGGCGGGGGGGAGATACGAGCAGTACTTC.

V usage is TRBV3-1 and J usage is TRBJ2-5; D may be TRBD1 (5 bases). The CDR3 runs 18 residues. V was pared by 2 bases and J by 0 bases, with 19 bases between. CDR1 LGHDT and CDR2 YNNKEL come from the germline V gene (reference sequence). The CDR3 sequence: CASSQPLNGGANQETQYF. In DNA form, the CDR3 reads TGTGCCAGCAGCCAACCGTTAAATGGTGGGGCCAACCAAGAGACCCAGTACTTC.

The rearrangement links TRBV4-3 to TRBJ1-5; D perhaps matches TRBD1 (5 bases). Germline loops: CDR1 LGHNA, CDR2 YSLEER. The V gene lost 0 bases and the J gene lost 0 bases, with 9 bases spanning the gap. This CDR3 comprises 16 residues. For the CDR3, the DNA is TGCGCCAGCAGCCAAGAGACAGACTATAGCAATCAGCCCCAGCATTTT. It encodes CASSQETDYSNQPQHF.

The rearrangement joins TRBV7-9 to TRBJ1-2; 7 positions agree with TRBD1. V dropped 0 bases and J dropped 4; count of bases not matched to a gene: 11. The germline CDR1 and CDR2 sequences are SEHNR and FQNEAQ (reference sequence). This CDR3 region has 17 residues. This CDR3 is CASSLASDRRLVYGYTF. CDR3 DNA sequence: TGTGCCAGCAGCTTAGCTTCGGACAGGCGTCTCGTCTATGGCTACACCTTC.